The rows below give T cell receptor beta chains drawn from one sample of a study of T cells in Graves' hyperthyroidism and ophthalmopathy. In TCRdb, the multiplex PCR reads were re-called with MiXCR into one record per CDR3 protein. This sample yields 200,000 to 250,000 distinct CDR3 sequences, of which about 16% are seen a single time; more than 25% belongs to the top ten. Sequencing was carried out using blood. Source of these receptors: a young woman with Graves' ophthalmopathy. The CDR3 runs from the conserved cysteine through the conserved F or W. Fields, in order: clone size, J gene, D gene, V gene, CDR3 protein, CDR3 DNA. D genes are given only for firm matches. Not all rows give a size; the values are once, few, many and, for expanded clones, a class.

. TRBJ2-5 TRBD2 TRBV28 CASSFPLLAGGPRETQYF TGTGCCAGCAGTTTTCCCCTACTAGCGGGAGGCCCTCGGGAGACCCAGTACTTC
many TRBJ2-7 . TRBV6-1 CASGASASYEQYF TGTGCCAGCGGTGCCAGCGCTAGCTACGAGCAGTACTTC
many TRBJ2-2 . TRBV27 CASSLNGELFF TGTGCCAGCAGTTTAAACGGGGAGCTGTTTTTT
. TRBJ2-3 TRBD1 TRBV7-3 CASSLAGTGGTDTQYF TGTGCCAGCAGCTTAGCCGGGACAGGGGGCACAGATACGCAGTATTTT
. TRBJ1-2 TRBD1 TRBV14 CASSQVMDRGLNYGYTF TGTGCCAGCAGCCAAGTGATGGACAGGGGGCTGAACTATGGCTACACCTTC
few TRBJ2-7 . TRBV28 CASSSDPRGEQYF TGTGCCAGCAGTTCGGACCCCAGGGGTGAGCAGTACTTC
few TRBJ2-2 TRBD2 TRBV6-1 CASATLAGGPGGELFF TGTGCCAGCGCTACTCTAGCGGGGGGGCCGGGCGGGGAGCTGTTTTTT
many TRBJ2-3 TRBD2 TRBV24-1 CATSDPGLATSTDTQYF TGTGCCACCAGTGATCCGGGACTAGCGACTAGCACAGATACGCAGTATTTT
many TRBJ1-2 TRBD1 TRBV7-9 CASSQTNTRDRLTGGYTF TGTGCCAGCAGCCAAACAAACACCCGGGACAGGTTAACGGGTGGCTACACCTTC
many TRBJ2-3 TRBD2 TRBV6-1 CASSEALAGGGDTQYF TGTGCCAGCAGTGAAGCGCTAGCGGGGGGGGGGGATACGCAGTATTTT
many TRBJ2-5 . TRBV20-1 CSGTVGPGETQYF TGCAGTGGGACAGTGGGGCCGGGGGAGACCCAGTACTTC
many TRBJ2-5 TRBD2 TRBV11-2 CASSLTSGRAGETQYF TGTGCCAGCAGCCTTACTAGCGGGAGGGCCGGGGAGACCCAGTACTTC
few TRBJ2-1 TRBD2 TRBV29-1 CSVSYPGTSGGGHEQFF TGCAGCGTCTCCTACCCCGGGACTAGCGGGGGGGGTCATGAGCAGTTCTTC
many TRBJ1-1 . TRBV15 CATSSATLIDTEAFF TGTGCCACCAGCAGTGCCACGTTGATTGACACTGAAGCTTTCTTT
few TRBJ2-5 . TRBV6-1 CASAPMGFQETQYF TGTGCCAGCGCCCCCATGGGATTCCAAGAGACCCAGTACTTC
many TRBJ2-5 TRBD2 TRBV6-1 CASSDPGGLAGEETQYF TGTGCCAGCAGTGATCCCGGAGGACTAGCGGGAGAAGAGACCCAGTACTTC
many TRBJ2-7 TRBD2 TRBV20-1 CSARAGTSGGLAYEQYF TGCAGTGCTAGGGCCGGGACTAGCGGGGGGTTGGCGTACGAGCAGTACTTC
. TRBJ2-2 . TRBV25-1 CASSEPTALQGWGTGELFF TGTGCCAGCAGTGAACCCACCGCTCTACAGGGCTGGGGGACCGGGGAGCTGTTTTTT
many TRBJ1-1 TRBD1 TRBV7-8 CASSLALGQGGEAFF TGTGCCAGCAGCTTAGCATTGGGACAGGGGGGCGAAGCTTTCTTT
many TRBJ1-2 . TRBV4-2 CASSQAVLNGGPSNYGYTF TGTGCCAGCAGCCAAGCAGTTTTGAATGGGGGCCCGTCTAACTATGGCTACACCTTC
once TRBJ2-7 TRBD2 TRBV4-2 CASIQDRASGEYEQYF TGTGCCAGCATCCAAGATCGTGCTAGCGGGGAGTACGAGCAGTACTTC
. TRBJ2-3 . TRBV27 CASSSPLHSTPRTGTQYF TGTGCCAGCAGTTCTCCCCTGCATAGCACCCCGCGCACAGGTACGCAGTATTTT
many TRBJ2-7 TRBD1 TRBV9 CASSVTDRDRGTHEQYF TGTGCCAGCAGCGTAACAGACCGGGACAGGGGTACCCACGAGCAGTACTTC
many TRBJ2-5 . TRBV5-1 CASSLAGRRTQYF TGCGCCAGCAGCTTGGCAGGGCGGCGAACCCAGTACTTC
many TRBJ1-5 . TRBV20-1 CSARDEVLRNQPQHF TGCAGTGCTAGAGATGAAGTTCTTAGGAATCAGCCCCAGCATTTT
many TRBJ2-3 TRBD2 TRBV7-9 CASSGLAGGTDTQYF TGTGCCAGCAGCGGACTAGCGGGAGGCACAGATACGCAGTATTTT
many TRBJ2-7 . TRBV10-3 CATVGGLPEQYF TGTGCCACGGTGGGCGGACTCCCCGAGCAGTACTTC
many TRBJ1-2 . TRBV6-5 CASSYVVTMNPYGYTF TGTGCCAGCAGTTACGTGGTAACAATGAACCCCTATGGCTACACCTTC
many TRBJ2-5 . TRBV18 CASSLSTGDLETQYF TGTGCCAGCTCACTATCGACGGGGGATCTTGAGACCCAGTACTTC
many TRBJ1-1 TRBD1 TRBV7-9 CASSKNQGTGGTEAFF TGTGCCAGCAGCAAAAACCAAGGGACAGGGGGCACTGAAGCTTTCTTT
many TRBJ1-6 . TRBV6-1 CASSENQPSSSYNSPLHF TGTGCCAGCAGTGAAAATCAACCCTCGAGCTCCTATAATTCACCCCTCCACTTT
many TRBJ2-3 . TRBV20-1 CSASPGWTQYF TGCAGTGCTAGTCCCGGGTGGACGCAGTATTTT
many TRBJ2-3 . TRBV11-2 CASSLLGLSTDTQYF TGTGCCAGCAGCTTATTAGGCCTGAGCACAGATACGCAGTATTTT
. TRBJ1-1 . TRBV30 CAWSAPGTAAEAFF TGTGCCTGGAGCGCCCCGGGAACAGCCGCTGAAGCTTTCTTT
. TRBJ1-1 TRBD1 TRBV7-2 CASSPRQGAREAFF TGTGCCAGCAGCCCTAGACAGGGGGCGAGGGAAGCTTTCTTT
many TRBJ2-3 . TRBV7-8 CASSLPRITDTQYF TGTGCCAGCAGCTTACCACGGATCACAGATACGCAGTATTTT
many TRBJ2-7 TRBD2 TRBV7-2 CASSLGLAGAGYEQYF TGTGCCAGCAGCTTGGGACTAGCGGGAGCGGGGTACGAGCAGTACTTC
. TRBJ2-1 TRBD2 TRBV7-2 CASSPRTSTYNEQFF TGTGCCAGCAGCCCCCGGACTAGTACCTACAATGAGCAGTTCTTC
many TRBJ2-3 . TRBV7-2 CASSLGGSRYF TGTGCCAGCAGCTTAGGGGGCTCCAGGTATTTT